What follows are 27 T cell receptor beta chains derived from one specimen sequenced in a study of control samples from healthy donors and cancer patients. Here immunoSEQ multiplex PCR was the method, and the copy in TCRdb shows in-frame clones only, minus some. The sample holds about 130,000 clones, roughly 90% seen once. The material sequenced was blood. All receptors come from a man aged 18 to 30 in good health.

CDR3 DNA sequence: TGCGCCAGCAGCCAAGAATATGGGACAGCGATGAACACTGAAGCTTTCTTT. Protein sequence: CASSQEYGTAMNTEAFF. This chain uses TRBV4-1 with TRBJ1-1; 7 bases map to TRBD1. CDR1 is MGHRA and CDR2 is YSYEKL in the germline V gene. V trimming: 0 bases; J trimming: 0 bases; junction bases outside the gene matches: 7. The CDR3 contains 17 residues.

This clone showed up just a few times. The chain combines TRBV2 with TRBJ2-2, with a possible D match to TRBD2 (6 bases). V was shortened by 2 bases and J by 4 bases, with 14 bases between the two germline ends. There are 16 residues in the CDR3. Germline CDR1 and CDR2: SNHLY and FYNNEI. The CDR3 loop is CASSEPTGGLTGELFF. The CDR3 nucleotides are TGTGCCAGCAGTGAACCCACCGGGGGTCTCACCGGGGAGCTGTTTTTT.

The chain joins TRBV6-6 to TRBJ1-1; possibly TRBD1 for D (5 bases). Germline CDR1 is MNHNY and CDR2 is SVGAGI (reference sequence). The CDR3 covers 16 residues. The V end lost 10 bases, the J end lost 0 bases, and 21 bases lay between the germline ends. The CDR3 bases are TGTGCCACATCCCCTCCGGACGACAGACTGAACACTGAAGCTTTCTTT. Protein sequence: CATSPPDDRLNTEAFF.

The rearrangement links TRBV19 to TRBJ2-2; maybe TRBD1 (5 bases). The CDR3 covers 15 residues. CDR1 LNHDA and CDR2 SQIVND come from the germline V gene (reference sequence). Trimming removed 10 bases from V and 3 bases from J, with 18 bases in between. The CDR3 sequence is CATKGGQSYTGELFF. The CDR3 DNA is TGTGCCACCAAGGGTGGACAATCTTACACCGGGGAGCTGTTTTTT.

The chain has TRBV5-1 and TRBJ2-1; TRBD1 agrees at 7 bases. Germline loops: CDR1 SGHRS, CDR2 YFSETQ. The CDR3 loop spans 13 amino acids. V dropped 3 bases and J dropped 6; count of bases not matched to a gene: 3. CDR3 nucleotides: TGCGCCAGCAGCTCGACAGGGTCCAATGAGCAGTTCTTC. Residues: CASSSTGSNEQFF.

The chain links TRBV7-9 to TRBJ1-1; D perhaps matches TRBD1 (5 bases). The CDR3 sequence is 13 residues long. V lost 5 bases to trimming and J lost 5 bases, with 12 bases between them. Germline V gene data show CDR1 as SEHNR and CDR2 as FQNEAQ (reference sequence). Written as DNA, the CDR3 is TGTGCCAGCAGCCATCCCGGGGGGACTGAAGCTTTCTTT. Amino acids: CASSHPGGTEAFF.

V gene TRBV4-1 combines with J gene TRBJ2-5, with D uncertain. The CDR3 sequence is 15 residues long. CDR1 and CDR2 from the germline V gene are MGHRA and YSYEKL. Between the trimmed V and J ends, which lost 3 bases and 1 base, there was a span of 12 bases. The CDR3 nucleotides read TGCGCCAGCAGCCACCAACCGGGCGGCCAAGAGACCCAGTACTTC. Amino acids: CASSHQPGGQETQYF.

The rearrangement links TRBV30 to TRBJ2-2; D may be TRBD2 (7 bases). This CDR3 spans 15 amino acids. Looked up from germline, CDR1 is GTSNPN and CDR2 is SVGIG (reference sequence). V shed 3 bases and J shed 3 bases, with 14 bases lying between them. The CDR3, as DNA: TGTGCCTGGAGGGGAGGGGGTGCGCACACCGGGGAGCTGTTTTTT. Its protein is CAWRGGGAHTGELFF. Full variable domain (missing parts from reference TRBV30 and TRBJ2-2): SQTIHQWPATLVQPVGSPLSLECTVEGTSNPNLYWYRQAAGRGLQLLFYSVGIGQISSEVPQNLSASRPQDRQFILSSKKLLLSDSGFYLCAWRGGGAHTGELFFGEGSRLTVL.

The chain employs TRBV7-2 and TRBJ2-1; D may be TRBD2 (6 bases). This CDR3 is 14 amino acids long. The germline V gene has CDR1 SGHTA and CDR2 FQGNSA. With 2 bases removed from V and 9 bases from J, the gap between germline ends came to 14 bases. This CDR3 is CASSLKEGPGEQFF. As DNA, the CDR3 is TGTGCCAGCAGCTTAAAGGAGGGCCCAGGTGAGCAGTTCTTC.

The V call is TRBV10-3, the J call TRBJ2-4; 7 bases are shared with TRBD1. There are 20 residues in the CDR3. CDR1 ENHRY and CDR2 SYGVKD come from the germline V gene. The V gene end was trimmed by 2 bases and the J gene end by 4 bases; junction bases not matched to a gene: 20. CDR3 sequence: CAISETPGQLQSTSKNIQYF. CDR3 bases: TGTGCCATCAGTGAGACACCGGGACAGTTGCAGAGTACCTCGAAAAACATTCAGTACTTC.

This chain links TRBV12-3 or TRBV12-4 with TRBJ1-2; 7 bases are shared with TRBD1. This CDR3 region has 13 residues. After removal of 5 bases from V and 7 bases from J, the junction contained 7 bases not matched to a gene. CDR3 sequence: CASSPRQGGGYTF. The CDR3 DNA sequence: TGTGCCAGCAGTCCCCGACAGGGCGGTGGCTACACCTTC.

This clone was seen a single time. The rearrangement uses TRBV7-2 and TRBJ2-3; 13 positions agree with TRBD2. CDR3 length equals 16 residues. In germline, CDR1 is SGHTA, CDR2 FQGNSA. V shed 4 bases, J shed 5 bases, and the junction held 6 bases outside the gene matches. CDR3 residues: CASSYTSGGARDTQYF. As DNA, the CDR3 is TGTGCCAGCAGCTACACTAGCGGGGGGGCCAGAGATACGCAGTATTTT.

The chain links TRBV10-1 to TRBJ2-1; D is unclear. The V end was cut by 4 bases, the J end by 9 bases, with 16 bases between. This CDR3 is 14 amino acids long. In germline, CDR1 is WNHNN, CDR2 SYGVQD (reference sequence). The CDR3 protein is CASSVEPSFAEQFF. The CDR3 DNA is TGCGCCAGCAGTGTTGAGCCCAGTTTCGCTGAGCAGTTCTTC.

The chain carries TRBV6-1 and TRBJ1-1; the D is unclear. CDR1 MNHNS and CDR2 SASEGT come from the germline V gene. The CDR3 has 15 amino acids. V was shortened by 0 bases and J by 0 bases, with 8 bases between the two germline ends. The CDR3 protein is CASSEAWFLNTEAFF. CDR3 sequence (DNA): TGTGCCAGCAGTGAAGCCTGGTTCTTGAACACTGAAGCTTTCTTT.

This clone was recorded once. The gene calls are TRBV29-1 and TRBJ1-2; 11 bases match TRBD1. V shed 5 bases, J shed 3 bases, and the junction held 8 bases outside the gene matches. The germline V gene encodes CDR1 SQVTM and CDR2 ANQGSEA. This CDR3 contains 15 residues. The CDR3 DNA sequence: TGCAGCGTTACTGGGACAGGGGGGACTTACTATGGCTACACCTTC. This gives the protein CSVTGTGGTYYGYTF.

The rearrangement uses TRBV6-5 and TRBJ2-3; 8 positions match TRBD2. The V gene end was trimmed by 8 bases and the J gene end by 5 bases; junction bases not matched to a gene: 6. Looked up from germline, CDR1 is MNHEY and CDR2 is SVGAGI. The CDR3 loop spans 13 amino acids. CDR3 residues: CASGRTSGDTQYF. CDR3 DNA: TGTGCCAGCGGTCGTACTAGCGGAGATACGCAGTATTTT.

J is TRBJ2-2 and V is TRBV7-2; possibly TRBD1 for D (6 bases). The CDR3 is 18 residues long. Germline CDR1 is SGHTA and CDR2 is FQGNSA. V was shortened by 1 base and J by 3 bases, with 18 bases between the two germline ends. The CDR3 nucleotides read TGTGCCAGCAGCTTAGAACTGGCGCGGAAGGGGGACACCGGGGAGCTGTTTTTT. It specifies CASSLELARKGDTGELFF.

The count of this clone is one. The V call is TRBV2, the J call TRBJ1-5, with 9 bases that match TRBD1. J was trimmed by 4 bases and V by 4 bases; bases with no gene match: 2. The CDR3 consists of 14 residues. CDR1 is SNHLY, CDR2 FYNNEI, per germline. This CDR3 reads CASSGDRGNQPQHF. DNA for the CDR3: TGTGCCAGCAGTGGTGACAGGGGGAATCAGCCCCAGCATTTT.

The J gene is TRBJ2-7, the V gene TRBV28; D uncertain. This CDR3 comprises 13 residues. Germline CDR1 and CDR2: MDHEN and SYDVKM. Trimming pared 1 base from V and 4 bases from J, leaving 8 bases between. The CDR3 is CASSLSPAYEQYF. CDR3 DNA sequence: TGTGCCAGCAGTTTATCTCCAGCGTACGAGCAGTACTTC. The full variable domain, with the rest looked up from reference TRBV28 and TRBJ2-7, is DVKVTQSSRYLVKRTGEKVFLECVQDMDHENMFWYRQDPGLGLRLIYFSYDVKMKEKGDIPEGYSVSREKKERFSLILESASTNQTSMYLCASSLSPAYEQYFGPGTRLTVT.

The V and J genes are TRBV27 and TRBJ2-7; TRBD2 agrees at 9 bases. The germline V gene encodes CDR1 MNHEY and CDR2 SMNVEV (reference sequence). The CDR3 is 14 residues long. V shed 5 bases, J shed 3 bases, and the junction held 5 bases outside the gene matches. CDR3 amino acids: CASSPGTSSYEQYV. The DNA for the CDR3 is TGTGCCAGCAGTCCCGGGACTAGCAGCTACGAGCAGTACGTC.

The rearrangement uses TRBV28 and TRBJ2-1; D remains ambiguous. This CDR3 has 17 amino acids. Germline lookup yields CDR1 MDHEN and CDR2 SYDVKM. V dropped 3 bases and J dropped 0 bases, with 15 bases sitting between them. The chain's CDR3 is CASSLGILRNSYNEQFF. In DNA form, the CDR3 reads TGTGCCAGCAGTTTGGGCATTCTCCGAAACTCCTACAATGAGCAGTTCTTC.

This rearrangement joins TRBV30 to TRBJ1-3; D is uncertain. V was shortened by 7 bases and J by 2 bases, with 27 bases between the two germline ends. The germline gives CDR1 GTSNPN, CDR2 SVGIG (reference sequence). The length of the CDR3 is 18 residues. This chain's CDR3 is CAFKGQVTHVRTGNTIYF. CDR3 coding DNA: TGTGCCTTTAAAGGGCAGGTTACCCATGTTAGGACTGGAAACACCATATATTTT.

This clone came up once. The chain has TRBV27 and TRBJ2-1; 13 bases agree with TRBD2. J gave up 4 bases and V 5 bases, and 8 bases lay outside the gene matches. The CDR3 covers 17 residues. The V gene's germline CDR1 is MNHEY and CDR2 SMNVEV (reference sequence). The CDR3 loop reads CASSLRTSGGRYNEQFF. As DNA, the CDR3 is TGTGCCAGCAGTCTTCGGACTAGCGGGGGTAGGTACAATGAGCAGTTCTTC.

This clone was seen only once. The gene calls are TRBV9 and TRBJ2-6; D is undetermined. The CDR3 has 16 residues. Germline V gene data show CDR1 as SGDLS and CDR2 as YYNGEE. V was cut by 0 bases and J by 2 bases, with 9 bases left in between. The CDR3 loop reads CASSVAASPGANVLTF. DNA of the CDR3: TGTGCCAGCAGCGTAGCAGCCTCTCCTGGGGCCAACGTCCTGACTTTC.

The chain uses TRBV13 and TRBJ2-5; 9 bases are a match to TRBD2. The J segment lost 5 bases and the V segment lost 5 bases, leaving 6 bases of the junction unmatched. Germline values: CDR1 PRHDT, CDR2 FYEKMQ (reference sequence). The CDR3 runs to 14 residues. CDR3 loop: CASSIVAGAETQYF. The CDR3 nucleotides are TGTGCCAGCAGCATAGTAGCGGGAGCGGAGACCCAGTACTTC. The complete variable domain, with remaining parts taken from reference TRBV13 and TRBJ2-5, reads AAGVIQSPRHLIKEKRETATLKCYPIPRHDTVYWYQQGPGQDPQFLISFYEKMQSDKGSIPDRFSAQQFSDYHSELNMSSLELGDSALYFCASSIVAGAETQYFGPGTRLLVL.

The gene calls are TRBV30 and TRBJ2-7; D remains unclear. The V gene's germline CDR1 is GTSNPN and CDR2 SVGIG (reference sequence). CDR3 length: 12 amino acids. The ends were cut back, 4 bases at V and 2 bases at J, with 9 bases in the middle. Written as DNA, the CDR3 is TGTGCCTGGACAGGTGCGGCCTACGAGCAGTACTTC. Protein sequence: CAWTGAAYEQYF.

The rearrangement links TRBV28 to TRBJ1-2; 9 nucleotides match TRBD1. Trimming cost V 5 bases and J 7 bases; bases outside gene matches: 8. Germline lookup yields CDR1 MDHEN and CDR2 SYDVKM. This CDR3 has 14 residues. The CDR3 DNA reads TGTGCCAGCAGTATCCGGGACAGGGTATCTGGCTACACCTTC. This translates into CASSIRDRVSGYTF.